The clone carrying this T cell receptor (beta chain) was counted between two and nine times. Its antigen is undetermined. The CDR3 spans 15 residues. Germline CDR1 reads SGDLS; CDR2 reads YYNGEE. Trimming cost V 5 bases and J 8 bases, with 19 bases left between them. Expressed TCRB transcripts were sequenced, since all the RNA that had been isolated was reverse transcribed. TCRdb keeps only in-frame clones here, not all; method: immunoSEQ multiplex PCR. The table has about 650,000 clones, roughly 12% seen once. The data stem from a study of beta chain features in type 1 diabetes. General study results and limits: In all four CD4+ subsets, TCRB CDR3 length was significantly, moderately reduced in type 1 diabetes. Sequencing from cDNA could over-represent high-TCR-expressing cells.

The sequenced sample was naive CD4+ T cells from blood. This receptor was identified in a man between 25 and 39 years old with type 1 diabetes. The J gene is TRBJ1-4, the V gene TRBV9, with D perhaps matching TRBD1 (6 bases). CDR3 region: CASSTGYDRKEKLFF. CDR3 in DNA: TGTGCCAGCAGTACAGGGTACGACAGGAAGGAAAAACTGTTTTTT.